A single sample gave rise to the 31 T cell receptor beta chains below, sequenced in a study of blood T cell repertoires in COVID-19. Produced via immunoSEQ multiplex PCR; TCRdb's table is partial and in-frame only. Altogether tens of thousands of clones are present, around 87% being singletons, with the ten largest covering 5.5% to 8%. Sequencing was carried out using peripheral blood. The receptors come from a middle-aged man with active COVID-19.

This chain links TRBV9 with TRBJ2-1; no clear D gene. Germline V gene sequence: CDR1 SGDLS, CDR2 YYNGEE. V lost 2 bases to trimming and J lost 0 bases, with 6 bases between them. This CDR3 comprises 14 residues. In DNA form, the CDR3 reads TGTGCCAGCAGCGTGTCGAGCTCCTACAATGAGCAGTTCTTC. Its protein product is CASSVSSSYNEQFF.

The chain employs TRBV6-2 or TRBV6-3 and TRBJ2-1; D is perhaps TRBD1 (5 bases). Trimming shortened V by 0 bases and J by 8 bases, and 11 bases separated the two germline ends. CDR3 size: 14 residues. Per the germline V gene, CDR1 is MNHEY and CDR2 is SVGEGT. The CDR3 coding sequence is TGTGCCAGCAGTTACTCGGCCAGGGTGGATGAGCAGTTCTTC. Its translation: CASSYSARVDEQFF.

The chain combines TRBV12-3 or TRBV12-4 with TRBJ1-6; 8 bases align to TRBD1. V shed 8 bases, J shed 8 bases, and the junction held 5 bases outside the gene matches. This CDR3 spans 13 amino acids. This chain's CDR3 is CASCGQGYSPLHF. The CDR3 nucleotides are TGTGCCAGCTGTGGACAGGGATATTCACCCCTCCACTTT.

The chain joins TRBV19 to TRBJ2-6, with D hard to call. The CDR3 runs to 20 residues. Germline V gives CDR1 LNHDA, CDR2 SQIVND (reference sequence). V lost 7 bases and J lost 0, with 25 bases in between. The CDR3 sequence is CASTLRLEVDGSSGANVLTF. DNA for the CDR3: TGTGCCAGTACTCTCAGGCTGGAAGTTGACGGCAGCTCTGGGGCCAACGTCCTGACTTTC. Filled out from reference TRBV19 and TRBJ2-6, the complete variable domain reads DGGITQSPKYLFRKEGQNVTLSCEQNLNHDAMYWYRQDPGQGLRLIYYSQIVNDFQKGDIAEGYSVSREKKESFPLTVTSAQKNPTAFYLCASTLRLEVDGSSGANVLTFGAGSRLTVL.

The rearrangement uses TRBV4-1 and TRBJ1-2; no reliable D call. The CDR3 is 14 residues long. Trimming shortened V by 4 bases and J by 5 bases, and 14 bases separated the two germline ends. Germline values: CDR1 MGHRA, CDR2 YSYEKL. The CDR3, as DNA: TGCGCCAGCAGCCTAACCGTCCTCCAGTATGGCTACACCTTC. It translates to CASSLTVLQYGYTF.

The chain combines TRBV7-2 with TRBJ1-5, with TRBD1 matching over 8 bases. The CDR3 sequence is 15 residues long. Germline V gene data show CDR1 as SGHTA and CDR2 as FQGNSA. V was pared by 1 base and J by 7 bases, with 6 bases of the junction left unmatched. CDR3 amino acids: CASSLEGQGRQPQHF. CDR3 bases: TGTGCCAGCAGCTTAGAAGGACAGGGAAGGCAGCCCCAGCATTTT.

This chain links TRBV5-6 with TRBJ1-1; D possibly corresponds to TRBD1 (5 bases). Between the trimmed V and J ends, which lost 2 bases and 7 bases, there was a span of 12 bases. Germline V gives CDR1 SGHDT, CDR2 YYEEEE. This CDR3 spans 13 amino acids. CDR3 sequence (DNA): TGTGCCAGCAGCTTTATCAGGGCTGTTGAAGCTTTCTTT. This translates into CASSFIRAVEAFF.

V gene TRBV10-1 combines with J gene TRBJ1-2; 8 bases align to TRBD1. The V gene's germline CDR1 is WNHNN and CDR2 SYGVQD (reference sequence). V dropped 6 bases and J dropped 3; count of bases not matched to a gene: 21. The CDR3 consists of 19 residues. The CDR3 reads CASSHLGQGPHETDYGYTF. The CDR3 DNA sequence: TGCGCCAGCAGCCACCTCGGACAGGGCCCCCATGAGACAGACTATGGCTACACCTTC.

The gene calls are TRBV7-9 and TRBJ1-1; 8 bases are a match to TRBD1. The CDR3 length is 14 residues. Looked up from germline, CDR1 is SEHNR and CDR2 is FQNEAQ (reference sequence). V lost 5 bases, J lost 4 bases, and 6 bases stayed unmatched. DNA for the CDR3: TGTGCCAGCAGCAGGACAGGGAGTAGCACTGAAGCTTTCTTT. Protein product: CASSRTGSSTEAFF.

This clone was detected a few times. The rearrangement joins TRBV5-1 to TRBJ2-1; D is uncertain. The ends were cut back, 2 bases at V and 2 bases at J, with 11 bases in the middle. The CDR3 has 15 amino acids. Per the germline V gene, CDR1 is SGHRS and CDR2 is YFSETQ. DNA for the CDR3: TGCGCCAGCAGCTTAGAAGTAGTCACCTACAATGAGCAGTTCTTC. Translating it yields CASSLEVVTYNEQFF.

This clone showed up many times. V usage is TRBV4-2 and J usage is TRBJ1-3; unclear D gene. This CDR3 contains 16 residues. Germline V lookup: CDR1 LGHNA, CDR2 YNFKEQ. V lost 1 base, J lost 4 bases, and 14 bases lay in between. CDR3 residues: CASSQGLNPGGNTIYF. The DNA for the CDR3 is TGTGCCAGCAGCCAAGGCCTCAATCCAGGCGGAAACACCATATATTTT.

With respect to this clone: This same CDR3 is encoded by further DNA sequences in the sample. The CDR3 region has the DNA TGTGCCTGGAGTCGGCAGGGTAACACTGAAGCTTTCTTT. Encoded protein: CAWSRQGNTEAFF. The chain is built from TRBV30 and TRBJ1-1; weak D call: TRBD1 (5 bases). The CDR3 sequence is 13 residues long. The germline gives CDR1 GTSNPN, CDR2 SVGIG (reference sequence). V lost 2 bases and J lost 2, with 9 bases in between.

The V and J genes are TRBV24-1 and TRBJ2-2; 7 bases are a match to TRBD1. V gave up 3 bases and J gave up 6 bases; unmatched junction bases: 6. CDR1 is KGHDR, CDR2 SFDVKD, per germline. The CDR3 runs to 15 residues. DNA for the CDR3: TGTGCCACCAGTGATAGGGGGCTCGCTCCCGGGGAGCTGTTTTTT. It encodes CATSDRGLAPGELFF.

This clone was recorded only once. This rearrangement joins TRBV6-2 or TRBV6-3 to TRBJ1-5, with 10 positions matching TRBD1. The CDR3 is 18 residues long. Germline lookup yields CDR1 MNHEY and CDR2 SVGEGT. The trim removed 2 bases at V and 2 bases at J, leaving 9 bases unmatched. This CDR3 is CASSYDRDRGMGNQPQHF. CDR3 DNA: TGTGCCAGCAGTTACGACCGGGACAGGGGTATGGGCAATCAGCCCCAGCATTTT.

This clone was observed a single time. CDR3 in amino acids: CASSLAGGQGTDTQYF. The CDR3, as DNA: TGTGCCAGCAGCTTAGCGGGAGGGCAAGGCACAGATACGCAGTATTTT. The chain uses TRBV11-2 and TRBJ2-3; 8 nucleotides match TRBD2. This CDR3 has 16 residues. Germline-derived CDR1 and CDR2 are SGHAT and FQNNGV. V lost 1 base to trimming and J lost 1 base; unmatched junction nucleotides: 4.

The chain carries TRBV9 and TRBJ1-3, with D uncertain. The CDR3 spans 13 residues. CDR1 is SGDLS and CDR2 is YYNGEE in the germline V gene. V was shortened by 4 bases and J by 4 bases, with 9 bases between the two germline ends. CDR3 residues: CASSPPEGNTIYF. The CDR3 DNA reads TGTGCCAGCAGCCCCCCGGAGGGAAACACCATATATTTT.

This clone was seen a single time. The gene calls are TRBV7-3 and TRBJ2-1; 11 bases agree with TRBD2. The CDR3 covers 13 residues. Germline CDR1 reads SGHTA; CDR2 reads FQGTGA. V lost 8 bases, J lost 6 bases, and 3 bases stayed unmatched. The CDR3 nucleotides read TGTGCCAGCGGACTAGCGGGTCGCAATGAGCAGTTCTTC. Protein product: CASGLAGRNEQFF.

The chain uses TRBV5-1 and TRBJ2-5; D remains unclear. V lost 1 base to trimming and J lost 1 base, with 5 bases between them. The CDR3 runs to 13 residues. The V gene's germline CDR1 is SGHRS and CDR2 YFSETQ. CDR3 coding DNA: TGCGCCAGCAGCTTGACAGTCCAAGAGACCCAGTACTTC. Its protein product is CASSLTVQETQYF.

The chain has TRBV7-9 and TRBJ2-5; 8 bases match TRBD1. Germline-derived CDR1 and CDR2 are SEHNR and FQNEAQ (reference sequence). This CDR3 contains 12 residues. The ends lost 5 bases at V and 5 bases at J; junction bases unmatched: 1. The chain's CDR3 is CASSRQGETQYF. CDR3 nucleotides: TGTGCCAGCAGCCGACAGGGGGAGACCCAGTACTTC.

The gene calls are TRBV5-1 and TRBJ1-1; 9 nucleotides match TRBD1. Germline CDR1 reads SGHRS; CDR2 reads YFSETQ. After removal of 4 bases from V and 6 bases from J, the junction contained 4 bases not matched to a gene. This CDR3 contains 13 residues. CDR3 in DNA: TGCGCCAGCAGCCTGGGACAGGGCTCTGAAGCTTTCTTT. Its translation: CASSLGQGSEAFF.

This clone was detected only a few times. J is TRBJ2-3 and V is TRBV7-2; the match to TRBD2 covers 7 bases. This CDR3 is 14 amino acids long. CDR1 is SGHTA, CDR2 FQGNSA, per germline. V was pared by 4 bases and J by 1 base, with 2 bases of the junction left unmatched. DNA for the CDR3: TGTGCCAGCAGCTCCGGACTAGGCACAGATACGCAGTATTTT. Translated: CASSSGLGTDTQYF.

The chain employs TRBV7-9 and TRBJ2-1; 7 bases are a match to TRBD1. The CDR3 runs to 18 residues. Trimming took 5 bases from V and 0 from J; bases not matched to a gene: 13. Germline CDR1 and CDR2: SEHNR and FQNEAQ (reference sequence). CDR3 bases: TGTGCCAGCAGCCCCCGTACTCTACAGGGGCGCTCCTACAATGAGCAGTTCTTC. Protein product: CASSPRTLQGRSYNEQFF. Filled out from reference TRBV7-9 and TRBJ2-1, the complete variable domain reads DTGVSQNPRHKITKRGQNVTFRCDPISEHNRLYWYRQTLGQGPEFLTYFQNEAQLEKSRLLSDRFSAERPKGSFSTLEIQRTEQGDSAMYLCASSPRTLQGRSYNEQFFGPGTRLTVL.

The chain recombines TRBV28 with TRBJ1-4; TRBD1 matches 9 bases. The junction had 7 bases not matched to a gene; V was cut back by 6 bases and J by 5 bases. Germline CDR1 MDHEN, CDR2 SYDVKM. The CDR3 totals 15 residues. The CDR3 reads CASSPETGGNEKLFF. CDR3 nucleotides: TGTGCCAGCAGCCCTGAGACAGGGGGGAATGAAAAACTGTTTTTT.

A single count supports this clone. CDR3 nucleotides: TGTGCCAGCAGCGTGCGAGCGGGGGCTAGCACAGATACGCAGTATTTT. This gives the protein CASSVRAGASTDTQYF. This chain joins TRBV9 and TRBJ2-3, with 8 bases matching TRBD2. V was clipped by 2 bases and J by 0 bases; unmatched bases: 5. Germline V gene sequence: CDR1 SGDLS, CDR2 YYNGEE. The CDR3 length is 16 residues.

The table lists this clone with a count of one. The sample carries other DNA sequences with the same CDR3. This rearrangement joins TRBV28 to TRBJ2-7; D is unclear. The V gene lost 1 base and the J gene lost 2 bases, with 3 bases spanning the gap. The CDR3 has 12 amino acids. Germline V gene sequence: CDR1 MDHEN, CDR2 SYDVKM. The CDR3 here is CASSLSAYEQYF. Here the CDR3 DNA reads TGTGCCAGCAGTTTATCCGCCTACGAGCAGTACTTC.

This clone was seen a handful of times. The sample holds other DNA sequences that translate to the same CDR3. J is TRBJ2-7 and V is TRBV9; 9 bases line up with TRBD1. This CDR3 is 14 amino acids long. J gave up 2 bases and V 4 bases, and 4 bases lay outside the gene matches. Germline CDR1 is SGDLS and CDR2 is YYNGEE. The CDR3 spells CASSPGTGTYEQYF. In DNA form, the CDR3 reads TGTGCCAGCAGCCCCGGGACAGGGACCTACGAGCAGTACTTC.

The rearrangement links TRBV27 to TRBJ2-1; 16 bases are shared with TRBD2. The CDR3 runs to 18 residues. The germline V gene has CDR1 MNHEY and CDR2 SMNVEV (reference sequence). V shed 5 bases and J 6 bases; nucleotides not matched to a gene: 10. In nucleotides, the CDR3 is TGTGCCAGCAGTCGGTTCGGGACTAGCGGGGGGGCGATCAATGAGCAGTTCTTC. This encodes CASSRFGTSGGAINEQFF.

V usage is TRBV5-4 and J usage is TRBJ2-1, with D unresolved. Trimming stripped 0 bases from V and 10 bases from J, with 11 bases between. The germline V gene has CDR1 SGHNT and CDR2 YYREEE (reference sequence). The length of the CDR3 is 13 residues. CDR3 sequence reads: CASSLELSREQFF. As DNA, the CDR3 is TGTGCCAGCAGCTTGGAGCTTAGCCGGGAGCAGTTCTTC.

The chain uses TRBV9 and TRBJ2-5; D might be TRBD1 (6 bases). This CDR3 is 15 amino acids long. Germline V gives CDR1 SGDLS, CDR2 YYNGEE. V was shortened by 0 bases and J by 7 bases, with 16 bases between the two germline ends. For the CDR3, the DNA is TGTGCCAGCAGCGTAGCGGTGGGGACCAGGGGGACCCAGTACTTC. Amino acids: CASSVAVGTRGTQYF.

V and J are TRBV5-4 and TRBJ2-1; a weak D match, TRBD2 (7 bases). CDR3 size: 15 residues. Trimming cost V 0 bases and J 4 bases, with 11 bases left between them. The germline V gene encodes CDR1 SGHNT and CDR2 YYREEE (reference sequence). The CDR3 spells CASSLEGGVYNEQFF. In DNA, the CDR3 is TGTGCCAGCAGCTTGGAGGGGGGGGTTTACAATGAGCAGTTCTTC.

This sequence joins TRBV27 and TRBJ1-1, with D possibly being TRBD1 (6 bases). V lost 6 bases and J 1 base, leaving 15 bases between the germline ends. The length of the CDR3 is 15 residues. Looked up from germline, CDR1 is MNHEY and CDR2 is SMNVEV (reference sequence). CDR3 amino acids: CASRLRTAENTEAFF. CDR3 DNA: TGTGCCAGCAGACTAAGGACAGCCGAGAACACTGAAGCTTTCTTT.